The entry below gives a single T cell receptor (beta chain) sequence along with its context. The clone's antigen remains unknown. No base-level quality is on record; no much larger clone is a single base apart. The trim is 6 bases for V and 5 bases for J, with a gap of 24 bases between the germline ends. Measured from the cysteine to the phenylalanine, the CDR3 is 16 residues long. Kept here is only the CDR3 DNA, which spans 48 bases and is read in frame from base 1. CDR1 and CDR2 were assigned from the germline V gene as SQVTM and ANQGSEA. The data derive from a study of blood T cells in healthy people across ages (dated by TCRdb to the mid-2010s). In terms of the full investigation: In model experiments, template switching captured roughly one uniquely barcoded TCR beta cDNA molecule for every two T cells. Age-related changes in TCR beta repertoire diversity were measured in the study by deep sequencing normalized with unique cDNA molecular identifiers. The donors were split into four age groups: young (average roughly 15 years), middle-aged (over 35), aged (over 55) and long-lived (roughly 86). Using the same blood draw, the study looked at two additional independent replicas of 1 million unique cDNA reads for two donors, one aged 18 to 30 and the other aged 80 or older.

Donors were 39 systemically healthy Caucasian individuals from Russia aged roughly 6 to 90 years. Each donor gave around 9.8 milliliters of peripheral blood, collected into EDTA-treated Vacutainer tubes. Ficoll-Paque density-gradient centrifugation was used to isolate PBMCs, with at least 6.5 million per sample. Trizol reagent was used to extract total RNA from PBMCs, with at least 5.5 micrograms per sample. Naive CD45RAhigh/CD27high T cell percentages were measured by flow cytometry on a PBMC aliquot from every donor. The receptor library was made with 5' RACE. The data were produced on an Illumina HiSeq 2500. A second about 7 to 11 cycle PCR used a sample-barcoded 5' primer and a J-beta primer mix. A template-switch 5' adaptor carrying 12 random nucleotides introduced a unique molecular identifier onto each TCR beta cDNA molecule. Each sample yielded at least 2.5 million CDR3-containing paired-end reads. The Mint cDNA synthesis kit, primed by a TRBC-specific oligonucleotide, was used to synthesize first-strand cDNA from all RNA. Following uracil-DNA glycosylase treatment, all cDNA underwent a first 18-cycle PCR with the universal primers M1SS and BC2_uni_R. Concerning the study's data processing: For normalization, 1 million high-quality reads, each with a distinct molecular identifier, were randomly selected from each sample. Reads with shared molecular identifiers were discarded instead of being binned into consensus sequences. CDR3 identification, clonotype clustering and error correction used MiTCR with a Q25 quality threshold and the strictest error-elimination algorithm. A nonparametric unseen species model with Euler transformation was used to estimate a lower bound on total TCR beta diversity. Starting from the raw public reads, TCRdb applied fastp trimming at Q25, assembled clones with MiXCR and retained in-frame beta chains. When rows share a CDR3 protein, they turn into one entry using the most common DNA and genes. Clone size and V and J calls follow TCRdb, not the original study. Counted in this sample were fewer than 1,200,000 distinct CDR3 sequences; 20% to 25% of them appeared once. The top ten constitute about 0.72% of the sample.

Paper-wide results and their limitations: Because profiling used bulk unsorted PBMCs, naive and antigen-experienced compartments could not be compared conclusively. Because donor CMV infection status was unknown, age-related changes in expanded clonotypes were potentially confounded. Estimates of total diversity based on one million sequenced T cells were regarded as lower bounds and as underestimates. Compared with the aged group, the long-lived group had more naive CD4+ T cells, fewer expanded clones and increased TCR diversity, suggesting age selection. Observed TCR beta diversity per million T cells fell roughly linearly with age, and a significant reduction was already apparent by age around 40. The percentage of naive T cells measured by flow cytometry correlated strongly with observed TCR beta diversity.

The sample also formed part of further work on T cells of mothers and their children. The second source states: Nine systemically healthy Caucasian individuals, comprising three mothers and their six children, were included as donors. cDNA synthesis used all of the extracted RNA, with around 1.4 ug of RNA in each 15 ul reaction. Sample barcodes and 2-4 random nucleotides were added via the M1S primer in the second PCR. Each mother yielded over 8.5 million TCR beta CDR3 reads and each child some 3 million reads. In both related and unrelated pairs, thymic selection shapes the output of TCR recombination in a similar way, with inherited differences having only a minor effect. Normalized repertoire overlap was always found to be slightly, but never significantly, higher in related mother-child pairs than in unrelated mother-child pairs. No persistent microchimeric T cell clones were found, with a detection sensitivity of 85 to 100 clones per million clonotypes. In the study, deep NGS was used to compare the TCR beta repertoires of mothers and children, and features distinguishing related mother-child pairs from unrelated individuals were sought. Mothers averaged 40 +/- 4 years of age and children averaged around 10 +/- 4 years. After adapter ligation was performed with NEBNext reagents, the libraries were sequenced on an Illumina HiSeq 2000 with 100+100 nt paired-end reads. Mother and child libraries were prepared a month apart and sequenced in separate runs to prevent cross-contamination. For each donor, between roughly 500,000 and 2,100,000 distinct TCR beta clonotypes were identified. Naive TCR beta clonotypes were estimated from low-frequency clonotypes matched to each donor's FACS-determined naive share, without sorting.

The receptor chain draws on TRBV29-1 and TRBJ2-3, and perhaps TRBD1 as D gene, on 6 matching bases. Sequenced sample: blood. The source is a girl aged 2-9 years in good health. The CDR3 protein is CSVEGIVYGGGDTQYF. Read as DNA, the sequence is TGCAGCGTCGAGGGGATCGTCTATGGGGGCGGAGATACGCAGTATTTT.